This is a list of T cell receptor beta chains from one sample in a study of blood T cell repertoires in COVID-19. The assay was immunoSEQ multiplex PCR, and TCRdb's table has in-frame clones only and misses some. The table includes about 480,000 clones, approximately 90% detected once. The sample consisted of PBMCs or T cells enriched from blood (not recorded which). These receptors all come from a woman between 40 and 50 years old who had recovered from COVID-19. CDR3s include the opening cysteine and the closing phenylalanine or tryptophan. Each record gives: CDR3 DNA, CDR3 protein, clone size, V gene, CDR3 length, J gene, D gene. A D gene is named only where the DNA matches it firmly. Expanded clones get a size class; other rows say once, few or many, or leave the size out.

cdr3_nt: TGTGCCACCAGTGATTTTGGGCAGGGAAGGACCGGGGAGCTGTTTTTT
cdr3_aa: CATSDFGQGRTGELFF
clone_size: .
v_call: TRBV24-1
cdr3_length: 16
j_call: TRBJ2-2
d_call: .

cdr3_nt: TGTGCCAGCAGTTACACTCCGGCGGTGGTGAACACTGAAGCTTTCTTT
cdr3_aa: CASSYTPAVVNTEAFF
clone_size: .
v_call: TRBV6-5
cdr3_length: 16
j_call: TRBJ1-1
d_call: .

cdr3_nt: TGTGCCAGCAGTGACCAGGACAGGGGCTACACCTTC
cdr3_aa: CASSDQDRGYTF
clone_size: .
v_call: TRBV6-4
cdr3_length: 12
j_call: TRBJ1-2
d_call: TRBD1

cdr3_nt: TGTGCCAGCAGCTCCTTACTGAGCGGGAGTGATGAGCAGTTCTTC
cdr3_aa: CASSSLLSGSDEQFF
clone_size: .
v_call: TRBV7-8
cdr3_length: 15
j_call: TRBJ2-1
d_call: TRBD2

cdr3_nt: TGCGCCAGCAGTGAGGGGACAGGGATTGAAGCTTTCTTT
cdr3_aa: CASSEGTGIEAFF
clone_size: .
v_call: TRBV10-1
cdr3_length: 13
j_call: TRBJ1-1
d_call: TRBD1

cdr3_nt: TGTGCCACCGTGAGGGACAATCCCAGAAATGAAAAACTGTTTTTT
cdr3_aa: CATVRDNPRNEKLFF
clone_size: .
v_call: TRBV10-3
cdr3_length: 15
j_call: TRBJ1-4
d_call: .

cdr3_nt: TGTGCCTGGAGTCGAGAGACCCAGTACTTC
cdr3_aa: CAWSRETQYF
clone_size: .
v_call: TRBV30
cdr3_length: 10
j_call: TRBJ2-5
d_call: .

cdr3_nt: TGTGCCACCGCCTTCGCCAGTGAAGCTTTCTTT
cdr3_aa: CATAFASEAFF
clone_size: .
v_call: TRBV19
cdr3_length: 11
j_call: TRBJ1-1
d_call: .

cdr3_nt: TGCGCCAGCAGCGAAGGGGGTGGGGATGGCTACACCTTC
cdr3_aa: CASSEGGGDGYTF
clone_size: .
v_call: TRBV5-1
cdr3_length: 13
j_call: TRBJ1-2
d_call: .

cdr3_nt: TGTGCCAGCAGGGCGGGACTAGCTAGGGAGCAGTACTTC
cdr3_aa: CASRAGLAREQYF
clone_size: .
v_call: TRBV6-5
cdr3_length: 13
j_call: TRBJ2-7
d_call: TRBD2

cdr3_nt: TGTGCCAGCAGCGTTAGCATCCAGGGGCCCGGGGGGAACGCCGGGGAGCTGTTTTTT
cdr3_aa: CASSVSIQGPGGNAGELFF
clone_size: .
v_call: TRBV9
cdr3_length: 19
j_call: TRBJ2-2
d_call: .

cdr3_nt: TGTGCCAGCAGCTTCGGGGATAGGGACAGACGAGATGGCTACACCTTC
cdr3_aa: CASSFGDRDRRDGYTF
clone_size: once
v_call: TRBV13
cdr3_length: 16
j_call: TRBJ1-2
d_call: TRBD1

cdr3_nt: TGTGCCAGCAGTTGGACAGGGCTGGGGGTGAACACTGAAGCTTTCTTT
cdr3_aa: CASSWTGLGVNTEAFF
clone_size: once
v_call: TRBV2
cdr3_length: 16
j_call: TRBJ1-1
d_call: TRBD1

cdr3_nt: TGTGCCATCGGGACTAGCGGGAGTTCAGTCGACGAGCAGTACTTC
cdr3_aa: CAIGTSGSSVDEQYF
clone_size: .
v_call: TRBV10-3
cdr3_length: 15
j_call: TRBJ2-7
d_call: TRBD2

cdr3_nt: TGCAGCGTGGCTAGCGGATATACCTCCTACGAGCAGTACTTC
cdr3_aa: CSVASGYTSYEQYF
clone_size: once
v_call: TRBV29-1
cdr3_length: 14
j_call: TRBJ2-7
d_call: TRBD2

cdr3_nt: TGCGCCAGCAGCCCTGGCCAGCGGGAGTTGGGCGAGCAGTACTTC
cdr3_aa: CASSPGQRELGEQYF
clone_size: .
v_call: TRBV5-1
cdr3_length: 15
j_call: TRBJ2-7
d_call: TRBD2

cdr3_nt: TGTGCCAGCAGTTCCCCAGACAGGTTCCGACGCTACAATGAGCAGTTCTTC
cdr3_aa: CASSSPDRFRRYNEQFF
clone_size: few
v_call: TRBV27
cdr3_length: 17
j_call: TRBJ2-1
d_call: .

cdr3_nt: TGTGCCAGCAGCCCACAGACTAGCGGGGGCTACAATGAGCAGTTCTTC
cdr3_aa: CASSPQTSGGYNEQFF
clone_size: .
v_call: TRBV4-2
cdr3_length: 16
j_call: TRBJ2-1
d_call: TRBD2

cdr3_nt: TGTGCCAGCAGTCCGGGACACCGGTCCTACACCTTC
cdr3_aa: CASSPGHRSYTF
clone_size: .
v_call: TRBV7-9
cdr3_length: 12
j_call: TRBJ1-2
d_call: .

cdr3_nt: TGTGCCAGCAGTGACTCGATCCGGGCCTACAATGAGCAGTTCTTC
cdr3_aa: CASSDSIRAYNEQFF
clone_size: .
v_call: TRBV6-4
cdr3_length: 15
j_call: TRBJ2-1
d_call: .

cdr3_nt: TGCGCCAGCAGCTCGGGACAGGGAGTCTATGGCTACACCTTC
cdr3_aa: CASSSGQGVYGYTF
clone_size: .
v_call: TRBV5-1
cdr3_length: 14
j_call: TRBJ1-2
d_call: TRBD1

cdr3_nt: TGTGCCAGCAAGCCAGTAGCGGGAGAATATGAGCAGTTCTTC
cdr3_aa: CASKPVAGEYEQFF
clone_size: .
v_call: TRBV2
cdr3_length: 14
j_call: TRBJ2-1
d_call: TRBD2

cdr3_nt: TGTGCCACCAGTGATGCAAGACTCCCTGCGCAGCCCCAGCATTTT
cdr3_aa: CATSDARLPAQPQHF
clone_size: .
v_call: TRBV24-1
cdr3_length: 15
j_call: TRBJ1-5
d_call: .

cdr3_nt: TGTGCCAGCAGCTCCCCGGACAGGGACGGCTTGAACACCGGGGAGCTGTTTTTT
cdr3_aa: CASSSPDRDGLNTGELFF
clone_size: .
v_call: TRBV7-2
cdr3_length: 18
j_call: TRBJ2-2
d_call: TRBD1

cdr3_nt: TGCAGCGTTAGACAGAACACTGAAGCTTTCTTT
cdr3_aa: CSVRQNTEAFF
clone_size: .
v_call: TRBV29-1
cdr3_length: 11
j_call: TRBJ1-1
d_call: .

cdr3_nt: TGTGCCAGCAGCCTTCTTAGGGGTCGGAACCAGCCCCAGCATTTT
cdr3_aa: CASSLLRGRNQPQHF
clone_size: once
v_call: TRBV7-8
cdr3_length: 15
j_call: TRBJ1-5
d_call: .

cdr3_nt: TGCAGCGGCCGCCAGACTAGCTCTAGCACAGATACGCAGTATTTT
cdr3_aa: CSGRQTSSSTDTQYF
clone_size: once
v_call: TRBV29-1
cdr3_length: 15
j_call: TRBJ2-3
d_call: TRBD2

cdr3_nt: TGTGCCAGCAGCTTAGGCGGACTAGCGGGGGAAGAGACCCAGTACTTC
cdr3_aa: CASSLGGLAGEETQYF
clone_size: once
v_call: TRBV11-3
cdr3_length: 16
j_call: TRBJ2-5
d_call: TRBD2

cdr3_nt: TGTGCCAGCAGCGACGAGACAGGGTACACTGAAGCTTTCTTT
cdr3_aa: CASSDETGYTEAFF
clone_size: .
v_call: TRBV3-1/TRBV3-2
cdr3_length: 14
j_call: TRBJ1-1
d_call: TRBD1

cdr3_nt: TGTGCCAGCAGTGAATGGGATAAAGGGGCCCCCTACAATGAGCAGTTCTTC
cdr3_aa: CASSEWDKGAPYNEQFF
clone_size: .
v_call: TRBV6-1
cdr3_length: 17
j_call: TRBJ2-1
d_call: .

cdr3_nt: TGCAGTGCTAGTTATCAGGGGAGAGAGACCCAGTACTTC
cdr3_aa: CSASYQGRETQYF
clone_size: .
v_call: TRBV20-1
cdr3_length: 13
j_call: TRBJ2-5
d_call: .

cdr3_nt: TGTGCCAGCAGTCCCTCCTTACAGGGGAACTATGGCTACACCTTC
cdr3_aa: CASSPSLQGNYGYTF
clone_size: .
v_call: TRBV27
cdr3_length: 15
j_call: TRBJ1-2
d_call: TRBD1

cdr3_nt: TGCAGCGTTGGTAATTCAACTAATGAAAAACTGTTTTTT
cdr3_aa: CSVGNSTNEKLFF
clone_size: .
v_call: TRBV29-1
cdr3_length: 13
j_call: TRBJ1-4
d_call: .

cdr3_nt: TGTGCCAGCAGCCACTTTATCGGGGACAGGGGGTTCGGCAATCAGCCCCAGCATTTT
cdr3_aa: CASSHFIGDRGFGNQPQHF
clone_size: .
v_call: TRBV7-8
cdr3_length: 19
j_call: TRBJ1-5
d_call: TRBD1

cdr3_nt: TGTGCCAGCAGCTCGGGACAGGGTGATCATACGCAGTATTTT
cdr3_aa: CASSSGQGDHTQYF
clone_size: .
v_call: TRBV7-9
cdr3_length: 14
j_call: TRBJ2-3
d_call: TRBD1

cdr3_nt: TGTGCCAGCAGCTCTGGGGGACACTACGAGCAGTACTTC
cdr3_aa: CASSSGGHYEQYF
clone_size: once
v_call: TRBV5-6
cdr3_length: 13
j_call: TRBJ2-7
d_call: .

cdr3_nt: TGTGCCAGCAAACCAGCGGGAACCTACGAGCAGTACTTC
cdr3_aa: CASKPAGTYEQYF
clone_size: .
v_call: TRBV6-5
cdr3_length: 13
j_call: TRBJ2-7
d_call: TRBD2

cdr3_nt: TGTGCCACCAGCTCAAGCGAAGGCACAGATACGCAGTATTTT
cdr3_aa: CATSSSEGTDTQYF
clone_size: .
v_call: TRBV24-1
cdr3_length: 14
j_call: TRBJ2-3
d_call: .

cdr3_nt: TGTGCCAGCAGTTACCCGGGACTGAGAAATTCACCCCTCCACTTT
cdr3_aa: CASSYPGLRNSPLHF
clone_size: .
v_call: TRBV6-2/TRBV6-3
cdr3_length: 15
j_call: TRBJ1-6
d_call: .

cdr3_nt: TGTGCCAGCAGCAACCGGGACAGGGGTAATTCACCCCTCCACTTT
cdr3_aa: CASSNRDRGNSPLHF
clone_size: .
v_call: TRBV7-9
cdr3_length: 15
j_call: TRBJ1-6
d_call: TRBD1

cdr3_nt: TGCGCCAGCAGTGATGGGGGCGGCTCTGGGGCCAACGTCCTGACTTTC
cdr3_aa: CASSDGGGSGANVLTF
clone_size: .
v_call: TRBV10-1
cdr3_length: 16
j_call: TRBJ2-6
d_call: .